One and the same sample provided the 8 T cell receptor beta chains below, sequenced in a study of T cells expressing NK-cell markers. Following a re-call of the 5' RACE reads, TCRdb has one entry per CDR3 protein and lacks DNA. The sample has about 190,000 distinct CDR3 sequences. Sequenced input: blood T cells: a sorted CD56 or NKG2C T cell subset, CD4+ or CD8+ T cells, or bulk PBMC T cells (not recorded which). These receptors were obtained from a man aged 18-70 years in good health.

The chain's CDR3 is CASSTGTGGVRYTGELFF. The chain carries TRBV27 and TRBJ2-2; TCRdb's D call, TRBD1, is unchecked because there is no DNA. Looked up from germline, CDR1 is MNHEY and CDR2 is SMNVEV (reference sequence). The CDR3 runs 18 residues.

The rearrangement joins TRBV5-6 to TRBJ2-1; TCRdb outputs TRBD1, but without DNA this stays unchecked. CDR1 is SGHDT and CDR2 is YYEEEE in the germline V gene. The CDR3 consists of 14 residues. Here the CDR3 reads CASSLAGGLQEQFF.

The chain employs TRBV7-9 and TRBJ1-2; TCRdb lists TRBD1, though no DNA is available to test this call. The CDR3 totals 16 residues. CDR1 and CDR2 from the germline V gene are SEHNR and FQNEAQ (reference sequence). The CDR3 is CSSSLGGTALNYGYTF.

The chain links TRBV7-9 to TRBJ2-1; no DNA is available, so the TRBD1 call from TCRdb remains unchecked. The CDR3 extends over 14 amino acids. From germline, CDR1 is SEHNR and CDR2 FQNEAQ (reference sequence). This CDR3 is CASNGAGGRNEQFF.

This sequence joins TRBV10-3 and TRBJ1-6; the TCRdb call, TRBD1, lacks DNA for checking. Germline loops: CDR1 ENHRY, CDR2 SYGVKD. This CDR3 comprises 15 residues. This chain's CDR3 is CAISEGGEFNSPLHF.

The chain uses TRBV27 and TRBJ1-4; the D gene TCRdb calls, TRBD1, cannot be checked with no DNA. This CDR3 region has 15 residues. Per germline, CDR1 MNHEY and CDR2 SMNVEV (reference sequence). The CDR3 is CASSGETGRDEKLFF.

The chain employs TRBV11-2 and TRBJ1-2; TCRdb's assignment of TRBD1 cannot be checked, as there is no DNA. CDR1 is SGHAT and CDR2 is FQNNGV in the germline V gene. The CDR3 sequence is 13 residues long. CDR3: CASSGAAGYGYTF.

The CDR3 sequence is CASRGGRDTEAFF. J is TRBJ1-1 and V is TRBV7-9. CDR1 and CDR2 (germline): SEHNR, FQNEAQ (reference sequence). The CDR3 runs 13 residues.